This T cell receptor (beta chain) was identified in a study of blood T cell repertoires in COVID-19. Overall study context: From T cells, B-cell-depleted T cells, or PBMCs came the material, which was cDNA or gDNA.

The repertoire was sequenced with immunoSEQ multiplex PCR; TCRdb's copy has only in-frame clones and lacks some. Of 350,000 to 450,000 clones listed, roughly 90% are singletons. Trimming removed 4 bases from V and 6 bases from J; junction bases left unmatched: 8. The CDR3 is 15 residues long. CDR1 is SGHRS, CDR2 YFSETQ, per germline. Donors were grouped by their self-reported clinical history. The sequence was obtained from a woman in her 40s who had been exposed to COVID-19. Sequencing was performed on PBMCs or T cells enriched from blood (not recorded which). The rearrangement links TRBV5-1 to TRBJ1-2; 11 bases map to TRBD1. In DNA, the CDR3 is TGCGCCAGCAGCACCCCGGACAGGGGGCGGAATGGCTACACCTTC. Translation gives CASSTPDRGRNGYTF.